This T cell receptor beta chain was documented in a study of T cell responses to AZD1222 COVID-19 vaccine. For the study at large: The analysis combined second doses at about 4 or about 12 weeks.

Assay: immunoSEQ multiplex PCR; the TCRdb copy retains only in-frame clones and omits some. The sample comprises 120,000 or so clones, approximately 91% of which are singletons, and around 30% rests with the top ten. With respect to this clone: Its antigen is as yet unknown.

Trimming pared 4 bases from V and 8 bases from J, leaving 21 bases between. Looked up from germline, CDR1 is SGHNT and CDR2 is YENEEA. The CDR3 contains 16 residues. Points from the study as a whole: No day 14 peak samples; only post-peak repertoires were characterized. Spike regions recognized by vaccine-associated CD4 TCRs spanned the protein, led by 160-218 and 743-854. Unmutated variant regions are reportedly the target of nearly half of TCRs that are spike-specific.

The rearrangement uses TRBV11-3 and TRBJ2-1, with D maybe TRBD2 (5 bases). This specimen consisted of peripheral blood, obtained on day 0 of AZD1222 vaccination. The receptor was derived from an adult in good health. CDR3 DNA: TGTGCCAGCAGCTCACGTTCGGGATTCATGGGCGATGAGCAGTTCTTC. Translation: CASSSRSGFMGDEQFF.